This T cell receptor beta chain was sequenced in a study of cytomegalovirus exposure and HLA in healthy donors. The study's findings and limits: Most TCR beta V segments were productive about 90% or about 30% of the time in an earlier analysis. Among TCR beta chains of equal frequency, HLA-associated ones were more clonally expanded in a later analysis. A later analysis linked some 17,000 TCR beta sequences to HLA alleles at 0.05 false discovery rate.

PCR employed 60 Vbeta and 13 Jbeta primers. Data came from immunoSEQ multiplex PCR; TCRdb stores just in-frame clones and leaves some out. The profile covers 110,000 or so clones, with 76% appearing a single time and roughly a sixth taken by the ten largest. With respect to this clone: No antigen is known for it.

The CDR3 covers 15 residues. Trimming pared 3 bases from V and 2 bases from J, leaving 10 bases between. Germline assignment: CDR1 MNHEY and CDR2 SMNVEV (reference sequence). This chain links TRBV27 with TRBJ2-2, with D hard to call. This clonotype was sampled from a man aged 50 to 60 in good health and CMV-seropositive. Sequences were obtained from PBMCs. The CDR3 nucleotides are TGTGCCAGCAGTTTCCACAGAGTTAACACCGGGGAGCTGTTTTTT. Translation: CASSFHRVNTGELFF.